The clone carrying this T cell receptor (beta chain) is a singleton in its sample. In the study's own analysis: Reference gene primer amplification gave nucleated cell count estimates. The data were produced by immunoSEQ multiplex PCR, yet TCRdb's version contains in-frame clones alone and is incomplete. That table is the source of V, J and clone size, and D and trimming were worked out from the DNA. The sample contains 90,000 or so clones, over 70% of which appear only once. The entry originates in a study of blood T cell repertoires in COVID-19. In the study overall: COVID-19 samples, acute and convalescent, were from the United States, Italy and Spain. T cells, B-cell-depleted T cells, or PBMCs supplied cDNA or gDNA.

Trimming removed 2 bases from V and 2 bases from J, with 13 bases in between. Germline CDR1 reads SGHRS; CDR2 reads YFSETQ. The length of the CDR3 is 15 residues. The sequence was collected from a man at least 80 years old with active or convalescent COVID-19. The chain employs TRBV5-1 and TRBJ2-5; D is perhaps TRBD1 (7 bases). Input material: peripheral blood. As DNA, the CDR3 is TGCGCCAGCAGCTTAGGGGGGACAGAACAAGAGACCCAGTACTTC. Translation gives CASSLGGTEQETQYF.